This is a list of T cell receptor beta chains from one sample in a study of T cells after yellow fever vaccination. In TCRdb, the 5' RACE reads were re-called with MiXCR into one record per CDR3 protein. The sample lists about 250,000 distinct CDR3 sequences, about 3.7% seen once, with about 20% in the top ten. This specimen was PBMCs, taken 15 days after the yellow fever booster vaccination. These receptors originate from a man younger than 35 who received the YFV17D yellow fever vaccine. Each CDR3 is given with its conserved first and last residue. Each record gives: V gene, clone size, J gene, D gene, CDR3 DNA, CDR3 protein. The D gene is left open where the match is weak. Clone size is shown for a subset of rows, as once, few, many or a class of expanded clone.

>TRBV30|few|TRBJ1-1|-
TGTGCCTGGAGTGTACAGCCCAACACTGAAGCTTTCTTT
CAWSVQPNTEAFF
>TRBV12-3/TRBV12-4|many|TRBJ1-1|-
TGTGCCAGCACCCCAGGGGCCCCGAACACTGAAGCTTTCTTT
CASTPGAPNTEAFF
>TRBV12-3/TRBV12-4|many|TRBJ2-5|-
TGTGCCAGCTGCGAATCGGGGGCTCAAGAGACCCAGTACTTC
CASCESGAQETQYF
>TRBV3-1|many|TRBJ2-7|-
TGTGCCAGCAGCCAAGATCTCGTCCGCTCCTACGAGCAGTACTTC
CASSQDLVRSYEQYF
>TRBV7-2|few|TRBJ1-5|TRBD1
TGTGCCAGCAGCTTACGGACAGGGGGGATAAGTAGTCAGCCCCAGCATTTT
CASSLRTGGISSQPQHF
>TRBV6-2/TRBV6-3|many|TRBJ2-3|TRBD1
TGTGCCAGCAGTTACTCGGGACAGGGTTTTAGCACAGATACGCAGTATTTT
CASSYSGQGFSTDTQYF
>TRBV4-1|many|TRBJ1-1|TRBD1
TGCGCCAGCAGCCAAGGGACAGGTCGGGAAGCTTTCTTT
CASSQGTGREAFF
>TRBV5-6|-|TRBJ1-4|-
TGTGCCAGCAGCTTGACGGACACAGGGGAAAAACTGTTTTTT
CASSLTDTGEKLFF
>TRBV5-1|many|TRBJ2-1|-
TGCGCCAGCAGCGTCCGGGACCCGTTCTACAATGAGCAGTTCTTC
CASSVRDPFYNEQFF
>TRBV12-3/TRBV12-4|many|TRBJ1-2|-
TGTGCCAGCAGTTTGAAAGGGGGCTATGGCTACACCTTC
CASSLKGGYGYTF
>TRBV5-6|many|TRBJ1-2|-
TGTGCCAGCAGCTCAGGACAGTACTATGGCTACACCTTC
CASSSGQYYGYTF
>TRBV19|many|TRBJ2-3|TRBD2
TGTGCCAGTAGTACGGGACTAGCGGCGACAGATACGCAGTATTTT
CASSTGLAATDTQYF
>TRBV20-1|many|TRBJ1-6|-
TGCAGTGCTAGAGATCATGGAGGGCACATTAATTCACCCCTCCACTTT
CSARDHGGHINSPLHF
>TRBV2|many|TRBJ2-5|-
TGTGCCAGCCAGGGGTTGGAGACCCAGTACTTC
CASQGLETQYF
>TRBV7-2|many|TRBJ1-3|-
TGTGCCAGCAGATTAGGACAGCGAAACACCATATATTTT
CASRLGQRNTIYF
>TRBV20-1|many|TRBJ2-5|TRBD1
TGCAGTGCTAGTGACAGGGAACTACAAGAGACCCAGTACTTC
CSASDRELQETQYF
>TRBV20-1|many|TRBJ1-2|-
TGCAGTGCTAATAAGGGGGGCCTCTATGGCTACACCTTC
CSANKGGLYGYTF
>TRBV5-4|-|TRBJ1-2|TRBD1
TGTGCCAGCAGCTTGGAAGGGGGCGTCTATGGCTACACCTTC
CASSLEGGVYGYTF
>TRBV12-3/TRBV12-4|many|TRBJ2-7|-
TGTGCCAGCAGTTTCGGTGAGGGTTCGGGCTCCTACGAGCAGTACTTC
CASSFGEGSGSYEQYF
>TRBV6-5|many|TRBJ2-5|-
TGTGCCAGCAGTTACGGGGACTGGGAGACCCAGTACTTC
CASSYGDWETQYF
>TRBV20-1|many|TRBJ2-3|TRBD2
TGCAGTGCTCCTAGCGGGGGGATCCGAAATACGCAGTATTTT
CSAPSGGIRNTQYF
>TRBV4-1|many|TRBJ2-3|TRBD1
TGCGCCAGCAGCCGACCGGGACAGAGACTTCGTAGAGATACGCAGTATTTT
CASSRPGQRLRRDTQYF
>TRBV10-3|many|TRBJ2-5|-
TGTGCCATCAGTGGGACTTCGAAAGAGACCCAGTACTTC
CAISGTSKETQYF
>TRBV18|many|TRBJ2-7|TRBD1
TGTGCCAGCTCTCCCTCAGGGGGCGGAGGCGAGCAGTACTTC
CASSPSGGGGEQYF
>TRBV7-2|many|TRBJ2-3|-
TGTGCCAGCAGCTCCAACCTAGATACGCAGTATTTT
CASSSNLDTQYF
>TRBV19|many|TRBJ1-1|-
TGTGCCAGTAGACGCAAAATTGATACTGAAGCTTTCTTT
CASRRKIDTEAFF
>TRBV19|many|TRBJ1-2|-
TGTGCCAGTATCCCCTGGGCGTCAAGCCCCTATGGCTACACCTTC
CASIPWASSPYGYTF
>TRBV4-3|many|TRBJ1-6|TRBD1
TGCGCCAGCAGCCAGGACAGGGGCCTTAATTCACCCCTCCACTTT
CASSQDRGLNSPLHF
>TRBV6-5|many|TRBJ2-2|TRBD2
TGTGCCAGCAGTTATACCGCTAGCGGGGTTACCGGGGAGCTGTTTTTT
CASSYTASGVTGELFF
>TRBV4-3|many|TRBJ2-5|-
TGCGCCAGCAGCCAAGATTTCGAGGGAGTGGAGACCCAGTACTTC
CASSQDFEGVETQYF
>TRBV6-2/TRBV6-3|many|TRBJ2-7|-
TGTGCCAGCAGTTCGAGGGCTTACGAGCAGTACTTC
CASSSRAYEQYF
>TRBV4-1|many|TRBJ2-3|-
TGCGCCAGCAGCCAAGATGGCCGAGTACGCACAGATACGCAGTATTTT
CASSQDGRVRTDTQYF
>TRBV20-1|many|TRBJ2-5|-
TGCAGTGCTAGAGTGGGGGCGCGGCTACAGACCCAGTACTTC
CSARVGARLQTQYF
>TRBV6-6|few|TRBJ2-6|-
TGTGCCAGCAGCCGAGACACAGGGAATGGGGCCAACGTCCTGACTTTC
CASSRDTGNGANVLTF
>TRBV5-1|many|TRBJ2-1|-
TGCGCCAGCAGCTTGGTTGACTATCCCTACAATGAGCAGTTCTTC
CASSLVDYPYNEQFF
>TRBV5-6|many|TRBJ1-4|-
TGTGCCAGCAGCAGGCCAGGGTCAACTAATGAAAAACTGTTTTTT
CASSRPGSTNEKLFF
>TRBV7-2|many|TRBJ2-7|-
TGTGCCAGCAGCTTAGGTATTTGGAACGAGCAGTACTTC
CASSLGIWNEQYF
>TRBV19|many|TRBJ1-1|-
TGTGCCAGTAGAAAGATACCCCAAGAGAACACTGAAGCTTTCTTT
CASRKIPQENTEAFF
>TRBV5-1|many|TRBJ1-6|-
TGCGCCAGCAGCCGGGATTTATATAATTCACCCCTCCACTTT
CASSRDLYNSPLHF
>TRBV24-1|-|TRBJ1-2|TRBD1
TGTGCCACCAGTGACAACAGGGGGTACTATGGCTACACCTTC
CATSDNRGYYGYTF
>TRBV6-5|few|TRBJ2-6|TRBD1
TGTGCCAGCAGCACCGGGACAGGGATCCCTGGGGCCAACGTCCTGACTTTC
CASSTGTGIPGANVLTF
>TRBV10-3|many|TRBJ1-1|-
TGTGCCATCAGTGGGAACGCACTAAGACGAATGAACACTGAAGCTTTCTTT
CAISGNALRRMNTEAFF